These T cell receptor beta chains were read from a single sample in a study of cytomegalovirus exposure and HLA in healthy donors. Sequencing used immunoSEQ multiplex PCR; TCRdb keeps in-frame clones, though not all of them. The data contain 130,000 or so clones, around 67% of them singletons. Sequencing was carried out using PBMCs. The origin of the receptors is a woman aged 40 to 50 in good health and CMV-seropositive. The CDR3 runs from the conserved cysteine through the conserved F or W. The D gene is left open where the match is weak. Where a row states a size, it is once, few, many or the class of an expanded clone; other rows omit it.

CDR3aa: CASSPGTGSSVEGYTF
CDR3nt: TGTGCCAGCAGTCCCGGGACAGGGTCCTCGGTGGAGGGCTACACCTTC
j_gene: TRBJ1-2
d_gene: TRBD1
abundance: NA
v_gene: TRBV5-6

CDR3aa: CASSFTGGVTEAFF
CDR3nt: TGCGCCAGCAGCTTTACAGGGGGGGTCACTGAAGCTTTCTTT
j_gene: TRBJ1-1
d_gene: TRBD1
abundance: NA
v_gene: TRBV5-1

CDR3aa: CASSLPTGTGNTIYF
CDR3nt: TGTGCCAGTAGTCTTCCGACAGGGACTGGAAACACCATATATTTT
j_gene: TRBJ1-3
d_gene: TRBD1
abundance: NA
v_gene: TRBV19

CDR3aa: CASSLIPGLVVLYEQYF
CDR3nt: TGCGCCAGCAGCCTTATCCCGGGACTAGTCGTGTTGTACGAGCAGTACTTC
j_gene: TRBJ2-7
d_gene: TRBD2
abundance: NA
v_gene: TRBV4-1

CDR3aa: CASSQADLSSYEQYF
CDR3nt: TGCGCCAGCAGCCAGGCGGACTTAAGCTCCTACGAGCAGTACTTC
j_gene: TRBJ2-7
d_gene: NA
abundance: NA
v_gene: TRBV4-1

CDR3aa: CASRLSGTDTQYF
CDR3nt: TGTGCCAGTAGGCTGTCAGGGACAGATACGCAGTATTTT
j_gene: TRBJ2-3
d_gene: NA
abundance: few
v_gene: TRBV19

CDR3aa: CASSLGGIGGTEAFF
CDR3nt: TGTGCCAGCAGTTTAGGGGGCATCGGAGGCACTGAAGCTTTCTTT
j_gene: TRBJ1-1
d_gene: NA
abundance: NA
v_gene: TRBV28

CDR3aa: CASRRYIYGYTF
CDR3nt: TGTGCCAGCCGCAGGTATATCTATGGCTACACCTTC
j_gene: TRBJ1-2
d_gene: NA
abundance: NA
v_gene: TRBV28

CDR3aa: CASSQDYRLAGGSSIDTQYF
CDR3nt: TGTGCCAGCAGCCAAGATTATCGGCTAGCGGGGGGGTCTTCGATAGATACGCAGTATTTT
j_gene: TRBJ2-3
d_gene: TRBD2
abundance: NA
v_gene: TRBV4-2

CDR3aa: CASSQLYEQYF
CDR3nt: TGTGCCAGCAGCCAACTCTACGAGCAGTACTTC
j_gene: TRBJ2-7
d_gene: NA
abundance: NA
v_gene: TRBV14

CDR3aa: CASSLYLAGGLDTGELFF
CDR3nt: TGTGCCAGCAGTTTATACCTAGCGGGGGGGCTTGACACCGGGGAGCTGTTTTTT
j_gene: TRBJ2-2
d_gene: TRBD2
abundance: NA
v_gene: TRBV28

CDR3aa: CASSQGRTGSFYNEQFF
CDR3nt: TGCGCCAGCAGCCAAGGGCGGACAGGGAGCTTCTACAATGAGCAGTTCTTC
j_gene: TRBJ2-1
d_gene: TRBD1
abundance: NA
v_gene: TRBV4-1

CDR3aa: CASRTGSSGNTIYF
CDR3nt: TGTGCCAGCAGGACAGGGAGTTCTGGAAACACCATATATTTT
j_gene: TRBJ1-3
d_gene: TRBD1
abundance: NA
v_gene: TRBV6-5

CDR3aa: CASSPRGGGAKNIQYF
CDR3nt: TGTGCCAGCAGCCCGCGCGGCGGGGGGGCCAAAAACATTCAGTACTTC
j_gene: TRBJ2-4
d_gene: TRBD2
abundance: few
v_gene: TRBV13

CDR3aa: CASSYDGLASSNEQFF
CDR3nt: TGTGCCAGCAGTTACGATGGACTAGCAAGTAGCAATGAGCAGTTCTTC
j_gene: TRBJ2-1
d_gene: TRBD2
abundance: NA
v_gene: TRBV6-5

CDR3aa: CAWSRNYGYTF
CDR3nt: TGTGCCTGGAGTCGTAACTATGGCTACACCTTC
j_gene: TRBJ1-2
d_gene: NA
abundance: once
v_gene: TRBV30

CDR3aa: CASSRGGQGAYNEQFF
CDR3nt: TGCGCCAGCAGCCGCGGGGGGCAGGGGGCCTACAATGAGCAGTTCTTC
j_gene: TRBJ2-1
d_gene: NA
abundance: NA
v_gene: TRBV4-3

CDR3aa: CASSQDSLGSEKLFF
CDR3nt: TGTGCCAGCAGCCAGGACAGCCTGGGGTCGGAAAAACTGTTTTTT
j_gene: TRBJ1-4
d_gene: NA
abundance: NA
v_gene: TRBV28

CDR3aa: CASKGQGRATNEKLFF
CDR3nt: TGCGCCAGCAAGGGACAGGGCAGGGCGACTAATGAAAAACTGTTTTTT
j_gene: TRBJ1-4
d_gene: TRBD1
abundance: NA
v_gene: TRBV5-1

CDR3aa: CASSYRGGGVGQPQHF
CDR3nt: TGTGCCAGCAGTTACAGGGGGGGCGGGGTGGGTCAGCCCCAGCATTTT
j_gene: TRBJ1-5
d_gene: NA
abundance: NA
v_gene: TRBV6-5

CDR3aa: CAWSGSKKYSPLHF
CDR3nt: TGTGCCTGGTCCGGGTCCAAGAAGTATTCACCCCTCCACTTT
j_gene: TRBJ1-6
d_gene: NA
abundance: few
v_gene: TRBV30

CDR3aa: CASSPVGPAYNEQFF
CDR3nt: TGCGCCAGCAGCCCAGTTGGGCCGGCGTACAATGAGCAGTTCTTC
j_gene: TRBJ2-1
d_gene: NA
abundance: NA
v_gene: TRBV4-1

CDR3aa: CATSLGTDTQYF
CDR3nt: TGTGCCACCTCACTAGGCACAGATACGCAGTATTTT
j_gene: TRBJ2-3
d_gene: NA
abundance: NA
v_gene: TRBV11-2

CDR3aa: CASSWTSETDTQYF
CDR3nt: TGTGCCAGCAGCTGGACTAGCGAGACAGATACGCAGTATTTT
j_gene: TRBJ2-3
d_gene: TRBD2
abundance: NA
v_gene: TRBV5-5

CDR3aa: CASSGPGGYGYTF
CDR3nt: TGTGCCAGTAGTGGACCGGGGGGCTATGGCTACACCTTC
j_gene: TRBJ1-2
d_gene: NA
abundance: once
v_gene: TRBV19

CDR3aa: CASTKGVHTEAFF
CDR3nt: TGTGCCAGCACCAAAGGGGTCCACACTGAAGCTTTCTTT
j_gene: TRBJ1-1
d_gene: NA
abundance: few
v_gene: TRBV7-3

CDR3aa: CANSFDSPNTEAFF
CDR3nt: TGCGCCAACAGCTTCGACAGCCCGAACACTGAAGCTTTCTTT
j_gene: TRBJ1-1
d_gene: NA
abundance: NA
v_gene: TRBV5-1

CDR3aa: CATSTGGATANEKLFF
CDR3nt: TGTGCCACCAGCACGGGGGGGGCGACTGCTAATGAAAAACTGTTTTTT
j_gene: TRBJ1-4
d_gene: NA
abundance: few
v_gene: TRBV15

CDR3aa: CASSLTDEQFF
CDR3nt: TGCGCCAGCAGCTTGACGGATGAGCAGTTCTTC
j_gene: TRBJ2-1
d_gene: NA
abundance: medium-sized
v_gene: TRBV5-1

CDR3aa: CASSYIPGQKNTGELFF
CDR3nt: TGTGCCAGCAGCTACATCCCGGGACAGAAGAACACCGGGGAGCTGTTTTTT
j_gene: TRBJ2-2
d_gene: TRBD1
abundance: NA
v_gene: TRBV5-6

CDR3aa: CASSPSSYEQYF
CDR3nt: TGTGCCAGCTCACCGAGCTCCTACGAGCAGTACTTC
j_gene: TRBJ2-7
d_gene: NA
abundance: NA
v_gene: TRBV18

CDR3aa: CASRPTGSSYEQYF
CDR3nt: TGTGCCAGCAGGCCCACAGGGAGCTCCTACGAGCAGTACTTC
j_gene: TRBJ2-7
d_gene: NA
abundance: once
v_gene: TRBV28

CDR3aa: CASSQGQRGRAGELFF
CDR3nt: TGCGCCAGCAGCCAGGGCCAGCGGGGGAGGGCCGGGGAGCTGTTTTTT
j_gene: TRBJ2-2
d_gene: TRBD2
abundance: NA
v_gene: TRBV5-1

CDR3aa: CASSQEVAGDYNEQFF
CDR3nt: TGTGCCAGCAGCCAAGAGGTAGCGGGGGACTACAATGAGCAGTTCTTC
j_gene: TRBJ2-1
d_gene: TRBD2
abundance: medium-sized
v_gene: TRBV4-2